These 8 T cell receptor beta chains were all obtained from the same sample, sequenced in a study of shared clonotypes between healthy human individuals (dated by TCRdb to 2019 to 2021). The receptor library was made with the immunoSEQ multiplex PCR assay. TCRdb limited this immuneACCESS table to in-frame rearrangements with V and J called. A share of clones is missing; checked studies link under half to unresolved V genes, and the rest is unexplained. The sample table lists 500,000 or so clones, roughly 95% of them with a count of one. Of the sample, 0.064% is held by the ten largest clones. Sequenced: naive CD4+ T cells sorted from blood. This sample's cell subset or site label indicates: CD45RA+ positively selected. Receptor source: a woman aged 30 to 39 in good health.

The chain employs TRBV7-9 and TRBJ1-1, with D maybe TRBD1 (6 bases). Looked up from germline, CDR1 is SEHNR and CDR2 is FQNEAQ (reference sequence). This CDR3 has 14 residues. V was shortened by 1 base and J by 10 bases, with 16 bases between the two germline ends. The DNA for the CDR3 is TGTGCCAGCAGCTTAGAGGGGGGCGCGTATGGAGCTTTCTTT. Its protein product is CASSLEGGAYGAFF.

Regarding this clone: Other DNA sequences in the same sample also yield this CDR3. This sequence joins TRBV29-1 and TRBJ1-5; TRBD1 might be the D (5 bases). V dropped 4 bases and J dropped 3 bases, with 10 bases sitting between them. The CDR3 is made up of 13 amino acids. From germline, CDR1 is SQVTM and CDR2 ANQGSEA. The CDR3 spells CSVARDSNQPQHF. As DNA, the CDR3 is TGCAGCGTTGCCAGGGATTCCAATCAGCCCCAGCATTTT.

The chain uses TRBV28 and TRBJ2-2, with 7 positions matching TRBD1. Germline loops: CDR1 MDHEN, CDR2 SYDVKM. The CDR3 consists of 14 residues. J was trimmed by 1 base and V by 8 bases; bases with no gene match: 4. CDR3 sequence reads: CASQGQLNTGELFF. The CDR3 DNA is TGTGCCAGCCAGGGACAGCTGAACACCGGGGAGCTGTTTTTT.

The chain employs TRBV5-1 and TRBJ1-1; 7 bases agree with TRBD1. CDR1 is SGHRS, CDR2 YFSETQ, per germline. V lost 9 bases to trimming and J lost 4 bases; unmatched junction nucleotides: 12. CDR3 length: 14 amino acids. The CDR3 here is CATTATGEGTEAFF. The CDR3, as DNA: TGCGCCACTACCGCAACAGGGGAGGGCACTGAAGCTTTCTTT.

The genes are TRBV7-8 and TRBJ1-1, with a possible D match to TRBD1 (5 bases). Germline V gene data show CDR1 as SGHVS and CDR2 as FQNEAQ. The CDR3 consists of 13 residues. V was trimmed by 6 bases and J by 1 base, leaving 9 bases between them. The CDR3: CASRLGTNTEAFF. The CDR3 coding sequence is TGTGCCAGCAGATTGGGGACGAACACTGAAGCTTTCTTT. The complete variable domain, with remaining parts taken from reference TRBV7-8 and TRBJ1-1, reads GAGVSQSPRYKVAKRGQDVALRCDPISGHVSLFWYQQALGQGPEFLTYFQNEAQLDKSGLPSDRFFAERPEGSVSTLKIQRTQQEDSAVYLCASRLGTNTEAFFGQGTRLTVV.

In regard to this clone: The sample has other DNA sequences that encode this CDR3 too. The chain recombines TRBV29-1 with TRBJ1-4; D possibly corresponds to TRBD1 (5 bases). The CDR3 runs to 12 residues. V shed 4 bases and J shed 8 bases, with 11 bases lying between them. Germline loops: CDR1 SQVTM, CDR2 ANQGSEA. The CDR3 coding sequence is TGCAGCGTTGGGCAGGGTCGGGAAAAACTGTTTTTT. Amino acid sequence: CSVGQGREKLFF.

This clone showed up just once. The chain links TRBV2 to TRBJ1-5; D gene ambiguous. The germline V and J ends were trimmed by 3 bases and 0 bases, with 21 bases remaining between them. The CDR3 runs 19 residues. Looked up from germline, CDR1 is SNHLY and CDR2 is FYNNEI. Here the CDR3 reads CASSEWHSARPDSNQPQHF. The DNA of the CDR3 is TGTGCCAGCAGTGAGTGGCATTCCGCCCGACCGGATAGCAATCAGCCCCAGCATTTT.

The chain has TRBV28 and TRBJ2-7; unclear D gene. V dropped 5 bases and J dropped 4 bases, with 18 bases sitting between them. This CDR3 has 15 amino acids. Germline-derived CDR1 and CDR2 are MDHEN and SYDVKM. The CDR3 loop is CASSTPGRSEYEQYF. The CDR3 DNA reads TGTGCCAGCAGTACCCCAGGTCGCTCAGAATACGAGCAGTACTTC. The full variable domain, rest sourced from reference TRBV28 and TRBJ2-7, is DVKVTQSSRYLVKRTGEKVFLECVQDMDHENMFWYRQDPGLGLRLIYFSYDVKMKEKGDIPEGYSVSREKKERFSLILESASTNQTSMYLCASSTPGRSEYEQYFGPGTRLTVT.